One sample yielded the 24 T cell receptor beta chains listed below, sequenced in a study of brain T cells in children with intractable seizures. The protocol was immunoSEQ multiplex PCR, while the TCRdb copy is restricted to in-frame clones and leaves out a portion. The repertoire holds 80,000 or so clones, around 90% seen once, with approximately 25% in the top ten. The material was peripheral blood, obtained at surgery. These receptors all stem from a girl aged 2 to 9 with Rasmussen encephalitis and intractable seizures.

The CDR3, as DNA: TGTGCCAGCAGTCGAACCGGGACATCCGCCCAAGAGACCCAGTACTTC. Protein sequence: CASSRTGTSAQETQYF. The rearrangement uses TRBV6-6 and TRBJ2-5; maybe TRBD1 (6 bases). The CDR3 extends over 16 amino acids. Trimming stripped 5 bases from V and 1 base from J, with 17 bases between. From germline, CDR1 is MNHNY and CDR2 SVGAGI (reference sequence).

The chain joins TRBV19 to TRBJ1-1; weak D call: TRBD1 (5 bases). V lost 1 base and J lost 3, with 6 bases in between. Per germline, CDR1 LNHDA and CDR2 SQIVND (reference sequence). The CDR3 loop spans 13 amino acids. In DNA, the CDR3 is TGTGCCAGTAGTATAGGGGGGGACACTGAAGCTTTCTTT. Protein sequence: CASSIGGDTEAFF.

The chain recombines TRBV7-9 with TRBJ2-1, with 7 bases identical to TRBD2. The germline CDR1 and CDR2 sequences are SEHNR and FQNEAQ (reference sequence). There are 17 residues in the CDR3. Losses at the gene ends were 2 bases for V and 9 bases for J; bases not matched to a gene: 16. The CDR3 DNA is TGTGCCAGCAGCTTATTTGGCCGTGGGGAGGGGCAACGTGAGCAGTTCTTC. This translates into CASSLFGRGEGQREQFF. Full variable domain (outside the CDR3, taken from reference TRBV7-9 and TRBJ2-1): DTGVSQNPRHKITKRGQNVTFRCDPISEHNRLYWYRQTLGQGPEFLTYFQNEAQLEKSRLLSDRFSAERPKGSFSTLEIQRTEQGDSAMYLCASSLFGRGEGQREQFFGPGTRLTVL.

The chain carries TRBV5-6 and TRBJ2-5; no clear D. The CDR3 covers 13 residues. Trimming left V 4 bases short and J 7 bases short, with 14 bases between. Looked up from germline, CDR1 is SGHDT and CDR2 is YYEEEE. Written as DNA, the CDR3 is TGTGCCAGCAGCGTCGACTTACCCAGGACCCAGTACTTC. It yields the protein CASSVDLPRTQYF.

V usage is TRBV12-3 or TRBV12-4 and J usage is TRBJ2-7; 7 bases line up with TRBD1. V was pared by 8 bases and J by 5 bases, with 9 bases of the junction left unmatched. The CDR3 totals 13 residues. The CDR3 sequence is CASGRDSSNEQYF. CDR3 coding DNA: TGTGCCAGCGGCCGGGACAGTAGCAACGAGCAGTACTTC.

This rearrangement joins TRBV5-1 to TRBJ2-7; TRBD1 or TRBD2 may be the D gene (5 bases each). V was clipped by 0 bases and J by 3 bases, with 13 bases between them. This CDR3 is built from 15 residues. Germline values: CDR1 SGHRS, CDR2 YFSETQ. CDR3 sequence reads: CASSLDGARVYEQYF. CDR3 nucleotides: TGCGCCAGCAGCTTGGACGGGGCCCGGGTCTACGAGCAGTACTTC.

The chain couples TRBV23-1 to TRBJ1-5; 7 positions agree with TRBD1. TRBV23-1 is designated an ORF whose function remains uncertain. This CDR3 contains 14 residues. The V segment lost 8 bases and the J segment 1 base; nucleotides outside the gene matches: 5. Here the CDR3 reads CASPRQGSNQPQHF. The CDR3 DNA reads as TGCGCCAGCCCCCGACAGGGAAGCAATCAGCCCCAGCATTTT.

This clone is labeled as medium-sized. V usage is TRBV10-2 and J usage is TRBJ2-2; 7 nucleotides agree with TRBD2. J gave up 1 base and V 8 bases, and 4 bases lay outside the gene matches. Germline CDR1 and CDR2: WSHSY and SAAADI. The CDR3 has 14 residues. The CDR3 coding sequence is TGCGCCAGCGGCCCTAGCGGGAACACCGGGGAGCTGTTTTTT. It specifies CASGPSGNTGELFF.

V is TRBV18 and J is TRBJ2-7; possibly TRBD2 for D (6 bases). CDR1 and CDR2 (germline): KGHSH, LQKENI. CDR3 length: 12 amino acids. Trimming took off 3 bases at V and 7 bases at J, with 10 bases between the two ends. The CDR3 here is CASSPAGGEQYF. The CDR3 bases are TGTGCCAGCTCACCGGCCGGGGGAGAGCAGTACTTC.

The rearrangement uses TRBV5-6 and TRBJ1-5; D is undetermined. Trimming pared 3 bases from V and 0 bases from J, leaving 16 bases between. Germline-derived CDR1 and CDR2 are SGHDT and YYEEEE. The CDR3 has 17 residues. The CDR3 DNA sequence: TGTGCCAGCAGCTCTCGCCAATCGCGTTATAGCAATCAGCCCCAGCATTTT. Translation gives CASSSRQSRYSNQPQHF.

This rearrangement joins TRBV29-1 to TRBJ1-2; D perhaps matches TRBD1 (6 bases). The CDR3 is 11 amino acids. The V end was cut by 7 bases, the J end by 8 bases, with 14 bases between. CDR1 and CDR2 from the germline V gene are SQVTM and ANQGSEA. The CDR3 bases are TGCAGCGCCCTAGGGGGGGGAGGCTACACCTTC. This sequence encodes CSALGGGGYTF.

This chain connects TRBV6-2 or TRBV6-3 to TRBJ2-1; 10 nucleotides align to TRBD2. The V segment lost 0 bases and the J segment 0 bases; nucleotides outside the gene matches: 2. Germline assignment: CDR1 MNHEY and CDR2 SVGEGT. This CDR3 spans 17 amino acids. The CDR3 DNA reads TGTGCCAGCAGTTACTCCCCTAGCGGGAGCTCCTACAATGAGCAGTTCTTC. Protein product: CASSYSPSGSSYNEQFF.

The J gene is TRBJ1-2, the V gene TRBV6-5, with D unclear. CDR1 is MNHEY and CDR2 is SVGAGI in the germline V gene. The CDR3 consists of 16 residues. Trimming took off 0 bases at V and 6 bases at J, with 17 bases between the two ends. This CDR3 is CASSYSSTRSSDGYTF. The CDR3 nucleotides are TGTGCCAGCAGTTACTCGAGTACCAGGTCTTCGGATGGCTACACCTTC.

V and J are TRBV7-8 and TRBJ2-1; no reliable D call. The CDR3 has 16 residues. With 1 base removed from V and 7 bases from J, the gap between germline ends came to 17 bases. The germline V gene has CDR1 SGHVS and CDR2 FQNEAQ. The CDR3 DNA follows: TGTGCCAGCAGCTTAGGGACGCTCGGTTCCCTGAATGAGCAGTTCTTC. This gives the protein CASSLGTLGSLNEQFF.

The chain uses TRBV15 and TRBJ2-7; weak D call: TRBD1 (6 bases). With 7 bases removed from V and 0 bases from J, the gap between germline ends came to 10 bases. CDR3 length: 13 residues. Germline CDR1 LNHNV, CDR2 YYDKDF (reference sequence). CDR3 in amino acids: CATKQGDSYEQYF. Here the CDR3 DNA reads TGTGCCACCAAACAGGGAGACTCCTACGAGCAGTACTTC.

CDR3: CASSQGRRRNYNSPLHF. The CDR3, as DNA: TGTGCCAGCAGCCAAGGAAGAAGGAGAAACTATAATTCACCCCTCCACTTT. The chain uses TRBV3-1 (or the pseudogene TRBV3-2) and TRBJ1-6; D not certain. The germline V and J ends were trimmed by 1 base and 3 bases, with 13 bases remaining between them. The germline gives CDR1 LGHDT, CDR2 YNNKEL (reference sequence). The CDR3 sequence is 17 residues long.

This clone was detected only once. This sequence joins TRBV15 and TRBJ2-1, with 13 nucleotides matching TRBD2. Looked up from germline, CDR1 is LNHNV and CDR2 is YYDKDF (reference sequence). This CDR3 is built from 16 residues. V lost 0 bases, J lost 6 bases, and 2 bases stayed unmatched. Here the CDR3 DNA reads TGTGCCACCAGCAGAGATCGGACTAGCGGGAGCAATGAGCAGTTCTTC. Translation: CATSRDRTSGSNEQFF.

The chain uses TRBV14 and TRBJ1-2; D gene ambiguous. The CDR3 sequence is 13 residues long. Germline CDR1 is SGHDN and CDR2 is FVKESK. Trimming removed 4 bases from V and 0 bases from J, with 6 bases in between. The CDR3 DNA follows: TGTGCCAGCAGCCCGCGCTCTAACTATGGCTACACCTTC. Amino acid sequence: CASSPRSNYGYTF.

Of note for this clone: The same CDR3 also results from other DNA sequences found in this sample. CDR3 sequence: CASSIRGATNEKLFF. The CDR3 coding sequence is TGTGCCAGTAGTATACGCGGGGCAACTAATGAAAAACTGTTTTTT. V is TRBV19 and J is TRBJ1-4; D is unclear. The V end was cut by 2 bases, the J end by 0 bases, with 7 bases between. This CDR3 has 15 amino acids. Per germline, CDR1 LNHDA and CDR2 SQIVND (reference sequence).

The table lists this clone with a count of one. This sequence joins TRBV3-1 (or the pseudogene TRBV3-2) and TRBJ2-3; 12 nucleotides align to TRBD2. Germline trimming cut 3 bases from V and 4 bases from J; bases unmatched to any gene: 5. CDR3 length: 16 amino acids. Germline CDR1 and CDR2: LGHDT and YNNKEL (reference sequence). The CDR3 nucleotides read TGTGCCAGCAGCCACCTAGCGGGGGGGGGCGCAGATACGCAGTATTTT. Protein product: CASSHLAGGGADTQYF.

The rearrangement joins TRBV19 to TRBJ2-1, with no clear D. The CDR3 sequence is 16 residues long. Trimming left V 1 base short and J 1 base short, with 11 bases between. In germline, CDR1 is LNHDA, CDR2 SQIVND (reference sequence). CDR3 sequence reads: CASSIVGGRSYNEQFF. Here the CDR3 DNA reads TGTGCCAGTAGTATAGTGGGCGGTAGATCCTACAATGAGCAGTTCTTC.

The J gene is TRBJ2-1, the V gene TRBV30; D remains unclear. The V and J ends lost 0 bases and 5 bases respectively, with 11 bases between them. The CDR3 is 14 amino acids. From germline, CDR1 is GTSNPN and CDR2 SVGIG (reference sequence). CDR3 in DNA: TGTGCCTGGAGTGTCGGAAGAGCAAACAATGAGCAGTTCTTC. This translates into CAWSVGRANNEQFF.

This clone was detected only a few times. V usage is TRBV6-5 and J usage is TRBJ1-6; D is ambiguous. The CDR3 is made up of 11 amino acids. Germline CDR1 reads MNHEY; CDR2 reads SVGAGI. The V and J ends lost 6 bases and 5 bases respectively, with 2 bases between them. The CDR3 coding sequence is TGTGCCAGCAGAAATAATTCACCCCTCCACTTT. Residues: CASRNNSPLHF.

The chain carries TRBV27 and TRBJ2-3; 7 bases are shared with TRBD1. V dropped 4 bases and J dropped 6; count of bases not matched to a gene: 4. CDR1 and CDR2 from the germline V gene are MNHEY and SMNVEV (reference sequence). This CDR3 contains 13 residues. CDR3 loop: CASSSGGSDTQYF. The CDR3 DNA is TGTGCCAGCAGTTCAGGGGGTTCGGATACGCAGTATTTT.